These T cell receptor beta chains were read from a single sample in a study of OX40 agonist ivuxolimab in advanced cancers. The assay was immunoSEQ multiplex PCR, and TCRdb's table has in-frame clones only and misses some. The top ten hold 2% to 2.5% of the sample, which has approximately 74,000 clones, 65% to 80% seen once. The sample consisted of CD4+ or CD8+ T cells sorted from blood, taken in a trial of the OX40 agonist ivuxolimab. These receptors were obtained from an adult with an advanced solid tumor such as melanoma, head and neck, liver or kidney cancer. Each CDR3 is given with its conserved first and last residue. The order of the fields is CDR3 protein, CDR3 DNA, D gene, J gene, V gene, clone size. D genes are given only for firm matches. Expanded clones get a size class; other rows say once, few or many, or leave the size out.

CASSMVGLRDTEAFF TGTGCCAGTAGTATGGTCGGCCTGAGGGACACTGAAGCTTTCTTT . TRBJ1-1 TRBV19 .
CASSLLAGNTEAFF TGTGCCAGCAGCTTATTGGCAGGGAACACTGAAGCTTTCTTT . TRBJ1-1 TRBV7-8 .
CASSVYRGRSGNTIYF TGTGCCAGCAGCGTTTACAGGGGGCGGTCAGGAAACACCATATATTTT TRBD1 TRBJ1-3 TRBV11-2 few
CASSESGPRIVSSYNEQFF TGCGCCAGCAGTGAGTCGGGTCCTAGGATCGTTAGCTCCTACAATGAGCAGTTCTTC . TRBJ2-1 TRBV10-2 .
CASSPLRESTDTQYF TGTGCCAGTAGTCCCCTGCGGGAGAGCACAGATACGCAGTATTTT TRBD2 TRBJ2-3 TRBV19 .
CASSQEQSATNEKLFF TGCGCCAGCAGCCAGGAACAGAGCGCAACTAATGAAAAACTGTTTTTT . TRBJ1-4 TRBV4-1 .
CAWRGSPYEQYF TGTGCCTGGAGAGGCAGTCCCTACGAGCAGTACTTC . TRBJ2-7 TRBV30 .
CASSIVGQLNTEAFF TGTGCCAGTAGTATAGTGGGGCAGTTGAACACTGAAGCTTTCTTT . TRBJ1-1 TRBV19 few
CASSYSNGDEQYF TGTGCCAGCAGTTACTCGAACGGGGACGAGCAGTACTTC . TRBJ2-7 TRBV6-5 .
CASSFGTGVNTGELFF TGTGCCAGCAGTTTTGGAACAGGGGTTAACACCGGGGAGCTGTTTTTT TRBD1 TRBJ2-2 TRBV5-4 .
CASSGQVELRGELFF TGCGCCAGCTCCGGACAGGTTGAGCTACGCGGGGAGCTGTTTTTT TRBD1 TRBJ2-2 TRBV5-1 .
CASSSSGRGYEQYF TGTGCCAGCAGTTCTAGCGGGAGGGGGTACGAGCAGTACTTC TRBD2 TRBJ2-7 TRBV28 .
CASRGDTSSYEQYF TGTGCCAGCAGGGGGGACACGAGCTCCTACGAGCAGTACTTC . TRBJ2-7 TRBV2 medium-sized
CASSPRGGQGYEQYF TGTGCCAGCAGCCCCCGAGGGGGGCAGGGGTACGAGCAGTACTTC . TRBJ2-7 TRBV9 .
CASSESGGSGELFF TGTGCCAGCAGTGAATCCGGGGGGTCCGGGGAGCTGTTTTTT TRBD2 TRBJ2-2 TRBV6-1 .
CASRGSGLNYGYTF TGTGCCAGCAGGGGGAGTGGGCTTAACTATGGCTACACCTTC . TRBJ1-2 TRBV6-5 .
CASSDVGLGSDEQFF TGCGCCAGCAGTGATGTGGGGTTGGGCAGCGATGAGCAGTTCTTC . TRBJ2-1 TRBV10-2 .
CASSQEGGRSGANVLTF TGCGCCAGCAGCCAAGAAGGAGGAAGGTCTGGGGCCAACGTCCTGACTTTC . TRBJ2-6 TRBV4-1 .
CASRGGQTNTEAFF TGTGCCAGCAGAGGGGGACAGACGAACACTGAAGCTTTCTTT TRBD1 TRBJ1-1 TRBV2 .
CASTRSGANVLTF TGTGCCAGCACCAGGTCTGGGGCCAACGTCCTGACTTTC . TRBJ2-6 TRBV2 .
CSGYWTGEFF TGCAGCGGCTATTGGACAGGGGAGTTCTTC TRBD1 TRBJ2-1 TRBV29-1 .
CASSLQNTEAFF TGTGCCAGCAGCTTACAGAACACTGAAGCTTTCTTT . TRBJ1-1 TRBV11-2 .
CASTGRLAGVDTGELFF TGTGCCAGCACCGGTCGACTAGCGGGAGTGGACACCGGGGAGCTGTTTTTT TRBD2 TRBJ2-2 TRBV5-4 .
CASSLGDTQYF TGTGCCAGCAGCTTAGGAGATACGCAGTATTTT . TRBJ2-3 TRBV2 .
CASSLVAGIGGYTF TGTGCCAGCAGCTTAGTCGCGGGAATTGGGGGCTACACCTTC . TRBJ1-2 TRBV7-9 .
CASSAGANVLTF TGTGCCAGCAGTGCCGGGGCCAACGTCCTGACTTTC . TRBJ2-6 TRBV2 .
CASSKANRTFNEQFF TGTGCCAGCAGCAAAGCGAATAGGACATTCAATGAGCAGTTCTTC . TRBJ2-1 TRBV21-1 .
CASSDPSGTGTDTQYF TGCGCCAGCAGTGACCCTAGCGGGACAGGCACAGATACGCAGTATTTT TRBD2 TRBJ2-3 TRBV10-2 .
CAWSSGEGQPQHF TGTGCCTGGAGCTCAGGGGAGGGCCAGCCCCAGCATTTT . TRBJ1-5 TRBV30 .
CASSLGARAGVPKNIQYF TGTGCCAGCAGTTTGGGGGCGCGGGCGGGAGTGCCCAAAAACATTCAGTACTTC . TRBJ2-4 TRBV28 .
CASSDREWGPNEKLFF TGTGCCAGCAGTGACAGGGAGTGGGGGCCTAATGAAAAACTGTTTTTT TRBD1 TRBJ1-4 TRBV27 .
CASSLSPPLTGWYGYTF TGTGCCAGCAGTTTATCCCCCCCCCTGACAGGGTGGTATGGCTACACCTTC TRBD1 TRBJ1-2 TRBV27 .
CASSEGPGPYEQYF TGTGCCAGCAGTGAAGGGCCAGGGCCCTACGAGCAGTACTTC . TRBJ2-7 TRBV6-1 once
CATSRAGLPYEQYF TGTGCCACCAGCAGGGCGGGACTTCCCTACGAGCAGTACTTC . TRBJ2-7 TRBV19 .
CASSRNHRVGELFF TGTGCCAGTAGCCGCAACCATCGGGTCGGGGAGCTGTTTTTT . TRBJ2-2 TRBV19 .
CASSPTGLGTGELFF TGTGCCAGCTCACCGACAGGGCTGGGCACCGGGGAGCTGTTTTTT TRBD1 TRBJ2-2 TRBV18 .
CASSLGFPRETQYF TGTGCCAGCAGCTTAGGATTTCCCAGGGAGACCCAGTACTTC . TRBJ2-5 TRBV11-2 .
CASSPQAGGGNTEAFF TGCGCCAGCAGCCCCCAGGCAGGAGGGGGGAACACTGAAGCTTTCTTT . TRBJ1-1 TRBV10-2 few
CASSRDSYSNQPQHF TGTGCCAGCAGTCGCGACTCATATAGCAATCAGCCCCAGCATTTT . TRBJ1-5 TRBV7-8 .
CASSFESSRTDTQYF TGCGCCAGCAGCTTTGAGTCCTCGCGCACAGATACGCAGTATTTT . TRBJ2-3 TRBV5-1 .
CASSPGLAKDTQYF TGCGCCAGCAGCCCGGGACTAGCGAAAGATACGCAGTATTTT TRBD2 TRBJ2-3 TRBV4-1 .
CASSVARGDTQYF TGTGCCAGCAGCGTAGCTCGGGGAGATACGCAGTATTTT . TRBJ2-3 TRBV9 .
CASSLGPAGSGTEAFF TGTGCCAGCAGTTTAGGCCCGGCGGGGAGCGGCACTGAAGCTTTCTTT . TRBJ1-1 TRBV27 .
CAWGQGSNQPQHF TGTGCCTGGGGACAGGGGAGCAATCAGCCCCAGCATTTT TRBD1 TRBJ1-5 TRBV30 .
CASSESLAGGYNEQFF TGCGCCAGCAGTGAGTCCCTAGCGGGAGGGTACAATGAGCAGTTCTTC TRBD2 TRBJ2-1 TRBV10-1 .
CAWSRQFAGNTIYF TGTGCCTGGAGCAGACAGTTCGCAGGAAACACCATATATTTT . TRBJ1-3 TRBV30 .
CASSPPGTEVRGGYTF TGTGCCAGCAGCCCCCCTGGGACAGAGGTGAGGGGTGGCTACACCTTC TRBD1 TRBJ1-2 TRBV5-4 .
CASSHGSNEKLFF TGTGCCAGCAGCCATGGGTCTAATGAAAAACTGTTTTTT . TRBJ1-4 TRBV7-9 .
CASSRDANNEQFF TGCGCCAGCAGCCGGGACGCCAACAATGAGCAGTTCTTC . TRBJ2-1 TRBV10-1 .
CASTLNRASYEQYF TGTGCCAGCACCCTAAACAGGGCCTCCTACGAGCAGTACTTC . TRBJ2-7 TRBV6-1 .
CASSNSGFAYEQYF TGTGCCAGCAGTAATTCCGGGTTCGCCTACGAGCAGTACTTC . TRBJ2-7 TRBV6-5 .
CAWSVLNRDERF TGTGCCTGGAGTGTCCTGAACAGGGACGAGAGGTTT . TRBJ1-3 TRBV30 .
CASSPSSGAGGLYNEQFF TGCGCCAGCAGCCCCAGTTCCGGAGCGGGAGGCCTCTACAATGAGCAGTTCTTC TRBD2 TRBJ2-1 TRBV5-1 .